The rows below give T cell receptor beta chains drawn from one sample of a study of early T cells in non-severe SARS-CoV-2 infection. TCRdb reanalysed the 5' RACE reads using MiXCR and keeps one entry per CDR3 protein. The sample has about 35,000 distinct CDR3 sequences, approximately 5.9% seen once. The starting material was whole blood, obtained at baseline. These receptors all come from an adult who was a healthcare worker with PCR-confirmed SARS-CoV-2 infection or an uninfected control (not recorded which). The CDR3 runs from the conserved cysteine through the conserved F or W. Each record gives: J gene, V gene, CDR3 protein.

>TRBJ2-4|TRBV10-1
CASSRGQGVSKNIQYF
>TRBJ2-2|TRBV4-2
CASSQAIPGLAENTGELFF
>TRBJ2-3|TRBV6-6
CASRQGLAGDVGDTQYF
>TRBJ1-2|TRBV6-6
CASSYATVNYGYTF
>TRBJ2-1|TRBV14
CASSQEPRDEQFF
>TRBJ2-5|TRBV20-1
CSATTGSAQRF
>TRBJ2-1|TRBV9
CASSASGLHNEQFF
>TRBJ1-2|TRBV12-3/TRBV12-4
CASSPQGTINYGYTF
>TRBJ2-3|TRBV10-3
CAIGTYFGGTDTQYF
>TRBJ2-2|TRBV12-3/TRBV12-4
CASSRDTSLYNTGELFF
>TRBJ1-5|TRBV20-1
CSARGPGGNQPQHF
>TRBJ2-4|TRBV14
CASSPLGTGLNIQYF
>TRBJ2-7|TRBV4-1
CASSPGPYEQYF
>TRBJ2-3|TRBV3-1
CASSHRRDTDTQYF
>TRBJ2-1|TRBV2
CASTNLGIGGEQFF
>TRBJ2-1|TRBV6-1
CASSYHSWPGLLNEQFF
>TRBJ1-2|TRBV4-3
CASSPAARGNYGYTF
>TRBJ2-1|TRBV7-2
CASSLVSGDEQFF
>TRBJ1-3|TRBV7-9
CASSLARVNTIYF
>TRBJ2-1|TRBV11-3
CASSLISASGSFYNEQFF
>TRBJ2-1|TRBV11-2
CASSSEPRSYNEQFF
>TRBJ1-1|TRBV5-1
CASRVGQGAIVYTEAFF
>TRBJ2-1|TRBV5-5
CASSWTPGHEFF
>TRBJ2-1|TRBV7-9
CASSLPGNNEQFF
>TRBJ2-3|TRBV20-1
CSARWSNYTDTQYF
>TRBJ2-3|TRBV5-1
CASRGEIETDTQYF
>TRBJ2-3|TRBV29-1
CSVDSLTSTDTQYF
>TRBJ1-1|TRBV13
CASSFATGGLTMNTEAFF
>TRBJ2-1|TRBV29-1
CSVGGGLYNEQFF
>TRBJ2-1|TRBV5-4
CASSWIGTPQFF
>TRBJ2-3|TRBV7-7
CASSLGPSGRDTQYF
>TRBJ2-2|TRBV18
CASSSGRANTGELFF
>TRBJ2-1|TRBV20-1
CSARGASGNVGNEQFF
>TRBJ2-1|TRBV1
CTSSPGTSGGSSYNEQFF
>TRBJ2-7|TRBV20-1
CSASRRSWKELAGGYEQYF
>TRBJ2-1|TRBV6-1
CASRTSGSYEQFF
>TRBJ2-1|TRBV6-4
CASSEVALDEQFF
>TRBJ2-7|TRBV3-1
CASSQGGTGVYEQYF
>TRBJ2-5|TRBV12-3/TRBV12-4
CASSYQARRETQYF
>TRBJ1-1|TRBV15
CATSDPSTQGLLNTEAFF
>TRBJ2-3|TRBV10-3
CATWTGQGGTDTQYF
>TRBJ2-1|TRBV12-3/TRBV12-4
CASTRSSSYNEQFF
>TRBJ2-3|TRBV7-2
CASSLEAFSTDTQYF